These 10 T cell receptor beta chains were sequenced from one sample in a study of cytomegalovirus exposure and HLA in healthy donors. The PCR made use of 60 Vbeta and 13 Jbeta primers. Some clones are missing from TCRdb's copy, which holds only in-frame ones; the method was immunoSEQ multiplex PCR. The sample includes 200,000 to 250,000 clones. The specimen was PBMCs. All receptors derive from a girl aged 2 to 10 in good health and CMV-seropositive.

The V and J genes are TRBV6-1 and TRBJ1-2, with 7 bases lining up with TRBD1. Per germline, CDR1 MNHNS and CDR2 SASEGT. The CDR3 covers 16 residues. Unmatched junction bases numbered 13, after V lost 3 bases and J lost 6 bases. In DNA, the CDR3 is TGTGCCAGCAGTGATCTGGACAGGTCCCCCCCTAATGGCTACACCTTC. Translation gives CASSDLDRSPPNGYTF.

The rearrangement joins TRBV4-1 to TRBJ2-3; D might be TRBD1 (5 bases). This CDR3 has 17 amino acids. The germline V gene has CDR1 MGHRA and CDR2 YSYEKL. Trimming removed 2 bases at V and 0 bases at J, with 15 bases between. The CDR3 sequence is CASSQPWSRGSTDTQYF. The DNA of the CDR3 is TGCGCCAGCAGCCAACCGTGGTCAAGGGGTAGCACAGATACGCAGTATTTT.

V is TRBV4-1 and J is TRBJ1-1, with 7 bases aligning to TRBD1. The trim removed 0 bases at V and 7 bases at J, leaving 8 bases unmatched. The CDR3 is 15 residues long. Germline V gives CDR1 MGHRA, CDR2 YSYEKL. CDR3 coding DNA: TGCGCCAGCAGCCAAGAGGACAGGTCCGGAGGTGAAGCTTTCTTT. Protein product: CASSQEDRSGGEAFF.

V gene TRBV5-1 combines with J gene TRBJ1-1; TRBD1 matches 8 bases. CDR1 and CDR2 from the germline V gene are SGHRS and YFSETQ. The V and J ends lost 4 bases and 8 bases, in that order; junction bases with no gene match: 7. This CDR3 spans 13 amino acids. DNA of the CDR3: TGCGCCAGCAGCCCGAGGACAGGGCTGGAAGCTTTCTTT. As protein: CASSPRTGLEAFF. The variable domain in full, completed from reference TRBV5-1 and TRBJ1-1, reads KAGVTQTPRYLIKTRGQQVTLSCSPISGHRSVSWYQQTPGQGLQFLFEYFSETQRNKGNFPGRFSGRQFSNSRSEMNVSTLELGDSALYLCASSPRTGLEAFFGQGTRLTVV.

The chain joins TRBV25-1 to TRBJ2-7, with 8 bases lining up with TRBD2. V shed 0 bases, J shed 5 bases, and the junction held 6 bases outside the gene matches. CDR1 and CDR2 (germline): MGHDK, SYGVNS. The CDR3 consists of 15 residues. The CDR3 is CASSEYGGVLDEQYF. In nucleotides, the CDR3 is TGTGCCAGCAGTGAATACGGGGGGGTATTGGACGAGCAGTACTTC.

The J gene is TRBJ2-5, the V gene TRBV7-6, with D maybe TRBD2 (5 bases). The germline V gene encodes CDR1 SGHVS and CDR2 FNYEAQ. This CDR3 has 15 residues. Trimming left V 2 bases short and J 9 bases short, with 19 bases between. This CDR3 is CASSLLWTSPGAQYF. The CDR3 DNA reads TGTGCCAGCAGCTTATTATGGACCTCCCCCGGGGCCCAGTACTTC.

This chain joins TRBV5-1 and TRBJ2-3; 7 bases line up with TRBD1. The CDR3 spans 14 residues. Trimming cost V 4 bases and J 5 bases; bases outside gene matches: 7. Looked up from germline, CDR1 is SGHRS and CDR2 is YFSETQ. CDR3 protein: CASSSQGVGDTQYF. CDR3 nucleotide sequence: TGCGCCAGCAGCAGCCAGGGGGTCGGAGATACGCAGTATTTT.

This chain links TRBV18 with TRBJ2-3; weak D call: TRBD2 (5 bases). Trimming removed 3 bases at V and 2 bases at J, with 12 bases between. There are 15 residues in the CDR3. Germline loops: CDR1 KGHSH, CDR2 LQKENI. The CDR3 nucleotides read TGTGCCAGCTCACCTCTTCCGGGAATCACAGATACGCAGTATTTT. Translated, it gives CASSPLPGITDTQYF.

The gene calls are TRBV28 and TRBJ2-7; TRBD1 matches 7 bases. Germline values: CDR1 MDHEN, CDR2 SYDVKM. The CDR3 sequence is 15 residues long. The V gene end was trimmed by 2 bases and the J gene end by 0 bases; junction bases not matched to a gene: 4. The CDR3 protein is CASSLGTDRSYEQYF. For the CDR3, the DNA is TGTGCCAGCAGTTTAGGGACAGATCGCTCCTACGAGCAGTACTTC.

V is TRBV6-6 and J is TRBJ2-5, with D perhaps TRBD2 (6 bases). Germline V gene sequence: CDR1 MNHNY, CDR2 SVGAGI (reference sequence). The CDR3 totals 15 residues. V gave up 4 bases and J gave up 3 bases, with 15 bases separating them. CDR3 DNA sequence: TGTGCCAGCAGTTGGTCTGGACGGACTAAAGAGACCCAGTACTTC. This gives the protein CASSWSGRTKETQYF.